This TCR beta chain was observed in a study of blood T cell repertoires in COVID-19. Profiled with immunoSEQ multiplex PCR; TCRdb holds only in-frame clones, not every one. The profile shows approximately 270,000 clones, over 80% of them singletons. The source is a woman aged 25 to 45 with acute COVID-19. Sequencing was done on a sample of PBMCs or T cells enriched from blood (not recorded which).

CDR3 bases: TGTGCCAGCCTAAACTCTGGGGCCAACGTCCTGACTTTC. Protein product: CASLNSGANVLTF. The chain uses TRBV19 and TRBJ2-6; D remains unclear. Trimming took off 9 bases at V and 0 bases at J, with 6 bases between the two ends. The CDR3 length is 13 residues. CDR1 is LNHDA, CDR2 SQIVND, per germline (reference sequence).